This record concerns one T cell receptor (beta chain) sequence. Its antigen remains unidentified. No qualities accompany the bases; no much larger clone lies one base away. This specimen comes from a study of cytomegalovirus exposure and HLA in healthy donors (dated by TCRdb to 2016 to 2017). In the study overall: According to an earlier analysis of 587 of the donors, 150 million to 200 million T cells yielded 90 million to 140 million unique TCR beta sequences and 250 to 350 Gb of sequence data. An early release covering just under 650 HLA-typed donors comprised approximately 300 gigabases of sequencing data and about 90 million unique TCR sequences. The genetic ancestry cluster associated with self-reported Caucasian donors included around four fifths of the roughly 380 genotyped donors. The aim of the study was to test whether cataloging public T cell receptors could identify signatures of past pathogen exposure. The study used immunosequencing to profile the T cell repertoires of approximately 640 subjects and linked those repertoires to cytomegalovirus serostatus. Along with the roughly 700-subject first cohort, a separate validation cohort of 120 different subjects was used. To predict cytomegalovirus infection status, the study combined high-throughput TCR immunosequencing, statistical association of individual TCRs with disease status, and machine learning. A later analysis re-analyzed previously published TCR beta repertoires from 650 to 800 donors and added high-resolution HLA genotyping to study TCR occurrence patterns. The later analysis used no new phenotypic data to find candidate immune exposures, relying instead on TCR beta sequences and their occurrence across donors. To decide whether each TCR beta V gene segment behaved as functional or pseudogenic, an earlier analysis of 587 of the donors relied on high-throughput TCR beta sequencing. Donor age, sex, ethnicity and CMV serostatus were compiled together with the repertoire data. A later genetic analysis used genome-wide SNP genotypes for about 65% of the 666 donors, treating that subset as a discovery cohort. Every discovery cohort repertoire had been produced on one sequencing platform. Both class I and class II loci were covered by HLA typing, at four-digit resolution. Typing coverage varied by locus: roughly 620-640 donors for A, B, C, DRB1 and DQB1; roughly 500 for DQA1; more than 600 for DPA1; under 490 for DPB1. Five DR-DQ haplotypes were treated as single units for association and clustering because of strong linkage in the cohort. Across some 400 genotyped donors of the cohort, an average of roughly 200,000 unique TCR beta nucleotide sequences per donor were sequenced, and 15% to 20% of those sequences were non-productive. The study at large found these results: Over 15 rarely observed V segments, including chromosome 9 orphons, were excluded from the earlier analysis of almost 600 of the donors because counts were too low. In vitro tests confirmed that three of the cytomegalovirus-associated TCR beta chains recognize cytomegalovirus antigens. A further reported finding was that TCR beta sequences accurately predicted the HLA-A and HLA-B alleles for most subjects in the first cohort. According to a later analysis, most CMV-associated TCR beta chains appeared to be HLA-restricted, and the HLA associations seemed to be driven largely by CMV exposure. In an earlier analysis of about 540 of the donors, most TCR beta V segments were observed in productive rearrangements about 87% or about 30% of the time, broadly matching IMGT annotations. Linkage disequilibrium might explain the correlated functional status among segregating V segments, but an unknown experimental factor could not be excluded. Because the 87-base-pair reads could not distinguish some IMGT-functional V segments, including TRBV6-2 and TRBV6-3, those segments were excluded. Compared with the roughly 670-donor mean, donors in an Asian-associated ancestry cluster had fewer N-insertions in productive TCRs, according to a later genetic analysis. A later analysis found that TCR association rates varied across HLA loci, with DRB1 alleles showing the most associated TCRs and HLA-C alleles the fewest. At a false discovery rate of 0.05, a later analysis linked 16,951 TCR beta sequences to specific HLA alleles. Cytomegalovirus status was reported to be diagnosed by the classifier with high specificity and sensitivity in both the original and validation cohorts. In this cohort, only TCR beta chains were sequenced, and detectable features were limited by the absence of alpha or paired-chain data. An association between a missense DCLRE1C variant and V-gene and J-gene trimming of TCR beta chains was found in a later genetic analysis and replicated in an independent cohort. Because HLA typing was unavailable for some donors at each locus, only the typed subset was used in association tests. In a later analysis, HLA-associated TCR beta chains showed more clonal expansion and lower generation probabilities than non-associated chains that were equally common. Roughly uniform sequencing depth across donors was assumed in presence/absence analyses, although this assumption may not hold. When HLA alleles, especially DR and DQ, strongly co-occurred, attributing TCR associations to individual alleles was difficult. The only immune exposure information available for the cohort was CMV serostatus. While some public TCRs were present in many individuals, most TCR sequences turned up only very rarely across donors. A cluster of highly shared sequence variants was judged likely to be a technical artifact of the sequencing pipeline. The authors suggested that the approach could potentially be extended to other disease states and immunological phenotypes. The study listed 150 to 200 TCR beta chains as associated with cytomegalovirus. A later analysis reported that several top co-occurrence clusters appeared linked to parvovirus B19, influenza, CMV and Epstein-Barr virus.

The cohort comprised more than 550 healthy bone marrow donors. At the time of sampling, every cohort member was nominally healthy, though immune exposures that went unrecorded were likely present. The donor was CMV seropositive and belonged to the group of more than 250 seropositive cohort members. A peripheral blood sample was provided by each donor, and peripheral blood mononuclear cells were used for TCR beta sequencing. Genomic DNA was extracted from the blood cell samples with the Qiagen DNeasy Blood Extraction Kit. Via the germline V gene, CDR1 is SGDLS and CDR2 YYNGEE. Including cysteine and phenylalanine, the CDR3 has 14 amino acids. CDR3 DNA is the only sequence kept; it has 42 bases, read in frame from the first base. The germline V end is reduced by 7 bases and the J end by 2 bases; junction bases left unmatched: 3. The library was obtained by the immunoSEQ multiplex PCR assay. For the multiplex PCR, a mixture combining 60 forward primers for TCR Vbeta segments and 13 reverse primers for TCR Jbeta segments was used. Amplification of the CDR3 region of rearranged TCR beta genes was performed with a multiplex PCR assay on genomic DNA. On the Illumina HiSeq System, the amplified TCR beta libraries were sequenced as 87-base-pair reads. In the original analysis: A later analysis counted about 80 million unique TCR beta chains across the 690 or so repertoires, and 10 million to 12 million of these chains were shared by at least two donors. To remove PCR and sequencing errors, raw reads were error-corrected and collapsed into unique sequences using a nearest-neighbor algorithm that merged closely related sequences. To assign V, D and J gene segments, CDR3 sequences were aligned to IMGT reference sequences. Each retained sequence needed at least a six-nucleotide match to both a V gene segment and a J gene segment. A rearrangement counted as productive if the CDR3 had no stop codons and remained in frame with V and J, and every other rearrangement counted as non-productive. Following IMGT convention, CDR3 was defined as the stretch from the second conserved V-encoded cysteine up to the conserved J-encoded phenylalanine. Sequences without an unambiguous match to a single V gene segment were excluded from the earlier analysis of approximately 560 of the donors. An earlier analysis of 587 of the donors classified V segments as functional when productive rearrangements were above 56.7% and as segregating when the standard deviation between donors was above 5%. A statistical classification framework was built for diagnosing cytomegalovirus status from the catalog of TCR beta chain sequences. A later analysis assigned V and J genes by comparing TCR nucleotide sequences with IMGT/GENE-DB human TR gene sequences. Using the TCRdist pipeline, a later analysis assigned CDR3 sequences along with most-parsimonious VDJ recombination scenarios. In a later analysis, each TCR beta chain was defined by its CDR3 amino acid sequence together with its V-gene family, and reads lacking a unique V-gene family were excluded. As a way to deal with suspected cross-contamination and a sequencing artifact, a later analysis dropped hundreds of nucleotide sequences that were highly shared and had low generation probability. A later analysis calculated a clonal expansion index for each public chain from normalized within-repertoire ranks of inferred template counts. In a later analysis, generation probabilities were computed with a VDJ recombination model fitted to out-of-frame rearrangements, and the resulting probabilities were checked against IGoR. In a later analysis, TCR-TCR, TCR-HLA and TCR-CMV co-occurrence was scored with hypergeometric tests, and a repertoire-size bias correction was applied to TCR pairs. To estimate false discovery rates, a later analysis permuted the HLA or CMV assignments 20 times. In a later analysis, co-occurring TCRs were grouped using DBSCAN, and TCRdist sequence similarity was added for clustering within HLA-allele-positive subsets. Repertoires with fewer than 30,000 or more than 120,000 public chains were left out of co-occurrence clustering, as were a few repertoires with anomalous nucleotide sharing. This is the immuneACCESS table as TCRdb keeps it, with only in-frame sequences that have V and J called. A part of the clones is gone; compared with another copy, unresolved V genes explain less than half, and the rest is unexplained. V and J calls and clone size are copied from that table; D and trimming were computed from the DNA. Recorded for this sample are approximately 190,000 clones; 70% to 85% of them occurred a single time. The ten largest clonotypes hold more than 3% of the sample.

This receptor chain uses TRBV9 and TRBJ2-2; TRBD2 aligns with 9 central bases. This receptor was obtained from a man aged 35-49 years in good health and CMV-seropositive. What was sequenced was PBMCs. DNA sequence: TGTGCCAGCGCTAGCGGGGCAAACACCGGGGAGCTGTTTTTT. It is translated as CASASGANTGELFF.